Listed below are T cell receptor beta chains from one sample, sequenced in a study of identical twins. TCRdb re-analysed the 5' RACE reads in MiXCR, keeping a single row per CDR3 protein. The table lists nearly 650,000 distinct CDR3 sequences, just over 7% of them singletons. The sample was also reused in another study, on yellow fever vaccine responses in identical twins.

The sequenced sample was PBMCs. The receptor source for this set is a woman aged 18-29 years in good health. CDR3s include the opening cysteine and the closing phenylalanine or tryptophan. The D gene is left open where the match is weak. A row's size may be missing; if present it is once, few, many or a size class.

d_gene	abundance	v_gene	j_gene	CDR3nt	CDR3aa
TRBD2	.	TRBV28	TRBJ2-5	TGTGCCAGCAGTTCCCGCAAGCGGGGCAATCAAGAGACCCAGTACTTC	CASSSRKRGNQETQYF
.	many	TRBV5-5	TRBJ2-7	TGTGCCAGCAGCCGGGACATATCCTACGAGCAGTACTTC	CASSRDISYEQYF
.	few	TRBV20-1	TRBJ1-5	TGCAGTGCTAGCCTTTTAGGGCCGCCTGATCAGCCCCAGCATTTT	CSASLLGPPDQPQHF
TRBD2	few	TRBV29-1	TRBJ2-1	TGCAGCGTCGAAGGACTAGCGGGAGGGCCTGGGAATGAGCAGTTCTTC	CSVEGLAGGPGNEQFF
TRBD2	many	TRBV20-1	TRBJ2-1	TGCAGTGCTAGTGTAGGGCTAGCGGGAGTTGAGCAGTTCTTC	CSASVGLAGVEQFF
.	many	TRBV7-2	TRBJ2-7	TGTGCCAGCAGCTTAAACTTCTACGAGCAGTACTTC	CASSLNFYEQYF
.	many	TRBV27	TRBJ1-1	TGTGCCAGCAGTTTAAGACAGCGCACTGAAGCTTTCTTT	CASSLRQRTEAFF
.	many	TRBV2	TRBJ2-7	TGTGCCAGCAGTACCTGGACAGCCTCCTACGAGCAGTACTTC	CASSTWTASYEQYF
.	.	TRBV11-2	TRBJ2-5	TGTGCCAGCATCTCCGTTAAAGAGACCCAGTACTTC	CASISVKETQYF
.	few	TRBV11-3	TRBJ2-5	TGTGCCAGCAGCCCAGACAGACGGGGTGAGACCCAGTACTTC	CASSPDRRGETQYF
TRBD1	many	TRBV29-1	TRBJ1-2	TGCAGCGTGGACGGGACAGGGTACGGCTACACCTTC	CSVDGTGYGYTF
.	.	TRBV29-1	TRBJ1-1	TGCAGCGTTGAAGTAGGCAAGAACACTGAAGCTTTCTTT	CSVEVGKNTEAFF
.	.	TRBV7-6	TRBJ2-6	TGTGCCAGCAGCTTAAATCGTGACGGGGCCAACGTCCTGACTTTC	CASSLNRDGANVLTF
TRBD2	many	TRBV5-1	TRBJ2-1	TGCGCCAGCAGCTTGCGTGGCGGGGGGTACAATGAGCAGTTCTTC	CASSLRGGGYNEQFF
.	many	TRBV5-1	TRBJ2-1	TGCGCCAGCGGACCCACCGACCTTTACAATGAGCAGTTCTTC	CASGPTDLYNEQFF
.	.	TRBV28	TRBJ1-5	TGTGCCAGCATACCCCCCGTAGGGTGGGGGAGCAATCAGCCCCAGCATTTT	CASIPPVGWGSNQPQHF
.	few	TRBV28	TRBJ1-2	TGTGCCAGCAGTTTAGCGGGGGACTACCACTATGGCTACACCTTC	CASSLAGDYHYGYTF
TRBD1	many	TRBV29-1	TRBJ1-2	TGCAGCGTTGGCCAGGGGGAGGGCTATGGCTACACCTTC	CSVGQGEGYGYTF
TRBD1	many	TRBV6-1	TRBJ2-2	TGTGCCAGCCAGGGTGTGGACAGGGGATTCGGGGAGCTGTTTTTT	CASQGVDRGFGELFF
TRBD2	few	TRBV20-1	TRBJ2-5	TGCAGTGCTACGGGACTAGCGGGAGTTATATCCCAAGAGACCCAGTACTTC	CSATGLAGVISQETQYF
TRBD2	few	TRBV28	TRBJ2-3	TGTGCCAGCACGAGGGGACTAGCGGGGGGGCTACTAAGCACAGATACGCAGTATTTT	CASTRGLAGGLLSTDTQYF
.	.	TRBV28	TRBJ2-1	TGTGCCAGCAGTGGGTCTAGCGCCAGCTCCTACAATGAGCAGTTCTTC	CASSGSSASSYNEQFF
.	few	TRBV10-3	TRBJ2-5	TGTGCCATCAGTGAGTCGTCAGGGGAAGAGACCCAGTACTTC	CAISESSGEETQYF
TRBD2	few	TRBV6-1	TRBJ2-2	TGTGCCAGCAGTCCCGCCGGAGTAGCGGGGGGATTAATAACCGGGGAGCTGTTTTTT	CASSPAGVAGGLITGELFF
.	many	TRBV3-1	TRBJ2-3	TGTGCCAGCAGCCAGGGCGGGCCAGATACGCAGTATTTT	CASSQGGPDTQYF
TRBD2	.	TRBV12-3/TRBV12-4	TRBJ2-3	TGTGCCAGCATGGATAATAGCGGGAGTGTTACGCAGTATTTT	CASMDNSGSVTQYF
TRBD2	few	TRBV12-3/TRBV12-4	TRBJ2-3	TGTGCCAGCAGTTTAGCGGGAAGCGGGGGGAGCACAGATACGCAGTATTTT	CASSLAGSGGSTDTQYF
TRBD1	few	TRBV9	TRBJ2-7	TGTGCCAGCACTCGGGACAGCTACTCCTACGAGCAGTACTTC	CASTRDSYSYEQYF
TRBD1	few	TRBV19	TRBJ2-6	TGTGTGATTGGAACGGAACATGGACAGGGGGACTCTGGGGCCAACGTCCTGACTTTC	CVIGTEHGQGDSGANVLTF
.	many	TRBV20-1	TRBJ2-1	TGCAGTGGAGTGTTATCCCCAAGCTCCTACAATGAGCAGTTCTTC	CSGVLSPSSYNEQFF
.	.	TRBV20-1	TRBJ1-6	TGCAGTGCTATGCCCGGGGTTGGGTCCCTCCACTTT	CSAMPGVGSLHF
TRBD2	.	TRBV3-1	TRBJ2-5	TGTGCCAGCAGCCAATTTAGCGGGAGGACGGGAGAGACCCAGTACTTC	CASSQFSGRTGETQYF